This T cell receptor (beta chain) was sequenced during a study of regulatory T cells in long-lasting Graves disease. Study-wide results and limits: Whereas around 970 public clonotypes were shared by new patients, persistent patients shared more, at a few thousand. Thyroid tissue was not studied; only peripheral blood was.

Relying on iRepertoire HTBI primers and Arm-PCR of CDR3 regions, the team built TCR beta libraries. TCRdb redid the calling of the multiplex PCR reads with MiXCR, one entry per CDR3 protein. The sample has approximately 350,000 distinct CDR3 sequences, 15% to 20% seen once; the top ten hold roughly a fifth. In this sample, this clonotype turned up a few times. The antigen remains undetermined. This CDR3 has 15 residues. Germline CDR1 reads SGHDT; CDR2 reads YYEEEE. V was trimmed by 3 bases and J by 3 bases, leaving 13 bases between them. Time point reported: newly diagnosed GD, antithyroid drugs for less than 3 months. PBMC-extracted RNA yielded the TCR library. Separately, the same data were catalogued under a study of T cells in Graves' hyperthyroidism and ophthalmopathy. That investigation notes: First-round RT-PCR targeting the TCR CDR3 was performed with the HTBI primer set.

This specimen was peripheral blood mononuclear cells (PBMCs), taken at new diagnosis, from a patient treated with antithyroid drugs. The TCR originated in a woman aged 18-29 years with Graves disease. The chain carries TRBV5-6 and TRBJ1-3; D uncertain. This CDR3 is CASSSAQRGGNTIYF. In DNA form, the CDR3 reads TGTGCCAGCAGCTCGGCCCAAAGAGGTGGAAACACCATATATTTT.